Sequencing of this T cell receptor beta chain was carried out in a study of a mutant IDH1 vaccine in newly diagnosed glioma. Turning to the study itself: Before enrollment, patients got radiotherapy alone, temozolomide alone, or mostly the combination. Overall study findings and caveats: 85% to 95% of patients showed vaccine-induced immune responses across multiple MHC alleles.

CDR1 SEHNR and CDR2 FQNEAQ come from the germline V gene (reference sequence). This CDR3 is 15 amino acids long. The ends lost 6 bases at V and 4 bases at J; junction bases unmatched: 8. Time point defined: week 47, end of study. All doses held 300 ug of mutant IDH1 20-mer peptide, with topical imiquimod. Administration of eight vaccinations to patients took place in weeks 1, 3, 5, 7, 11, 15, 19, 23. Newly diagnosed WHO grade 3 or 4 IDH1-mutant, ATRX-lost astrocytomas were identified in the donors. Libraries were prepared by immunoSEQ multiplex PCR; TCRdb keeps only in-frame clonotypes and omits some of them. The table includes approximately 31,000 clones, 80% to 85% detected once. As for this clone: Its target is unknown.

The sample here was PBMCs, taken from a glioma patient whose treatment included an IDH1 peptide vaccine. This clonotype was sampled from a young man with glioma. The chain has TRBV7-9 and TRBJ2-1; TRBD2 aligns across 8 bases. CDR3 nucleotides: TGTGCCAGCAGAGAATTAGCGGGGATATACAATGAGCAGTTCTTC. Translated, it gives CASRELAGIYNEQFF.